The next 31 T cell receptor beta chains were all read from a single sample in a study of response to subunit inactivated influenza vaccine. In TCRdb, the RT-PCR reads were re-called with MiXCR into one record per CDR3 protein. The sample includes some 570,000 distinct CDR3 sequences, 11% seen only once; the top ten take around 10%. In addition, the sample was reused for a study of T cells expressing NK-cell markers. That report notes: TCR beta cDNA was made by 5'RACE template switching with UMIs.

This material consisted of PBMCs from blood, taken on the day of vaccination. All receptors derive from a man aged 50-60 years who received an inactivated influenza vaccine.

The rearrangement joins TRBV27 to TRBJ2-7; D not resolved. This CDR3 comprises 13 residues. The V end lost 0 bases, the J end lost 0 bases, and 3 bases lay between the germline ends. Germline CDR1 MNHEY, CDR2 SMNVEV (reference sequence). The CDR3 region is CASSLSTSYEQYF. The CDR3 DNA follows: TGTGCCAGCAGTTTATCCACCTCCTACGAGCAGTACTTC.

This clonotype showed up just a few times. CDR3 sequence reads: CASSFRPGGLNEQFF. The CDR3 DNA reads as TGTGCCAGCAGTTTTCGGCCGGGAGGGCTAAATGAGCAGTTCTTC. The rearrangement links TRBV12-3 or TRBV12-4 to TRBJ2-1; the match to TRBD2 covers 8 bases. This CDR3 region has 15 residues. Trimming cost V 3 bases and J 7 bases; bases outside gene matches: 8.

The chain is built from TRBV25-1 and TRBJ2-2; D gene unclear. The germline gives CDR1 MGHDK, CDR2 SYGVNS. The CDR3 loop spans 16 amino acids. V lost 6 bases and J lost 2, with 16 bases in between. Here the CDR3 DNA reads TGTGCCAGCAGGACCGAGCTAGGCTTAAACACCGGGGAGCTGTTTTTT. Protein product: CASRTELGLNTGELFF.

This clonotype came up a few times. V and J are TRBV30 and TRBJ1-2; no definite D call. CDR1 GTSNPN and CDR2 SVGIG come from the germline V gene (reference sequence). V lost 0 bases and J lost 0, with 5 bases in between. CDR3 length: 13 residues. As DNA, the CDR3 is TGTGCCTGGAGTGTACTAGCTAACTATGGCTACACCTTC. Amino acid sequence: CAWSVLANYGYTF.

This clonotype was counted between two and nine times. The J gene is TRBJ2-1, the V gene TRBV7-9; D unclear. The CDR3 totals 17 residues. Germline V lookup: CDR1 SEHNR, CDR2 FQNEAQ (reference sequence). Trimming cost V 6 bases and J 0 bases, with 18 bases left between them. In DNA form, the CDR3 reads TGTGCCAGCAGTTCACCGAGGCGCAAGAGCTCCTACAATGAGCAGTTCTTC. Translation gives CASSSPRRKSSYNEQFF.

In its sample, this clonotype was seen a few times. The chain uses TRBV11-2 and TRBJ2-3; 7 bases match TRBD1. Per the germline V gene, CDR1 is SGHAT and CDR2 is FQNNGV. The CDR3 contains 16 residues. V dropped 5 bases and J dropped 0; count of bases not matched to a gene: 8. CDR3 protein: CASSLRTGHSTDTQYF. DNA for the CDR3: TGTGCCAGCAGCCTCCGGACAGGACATAGCACAGATACGCAGTATTTT.

This clonotype was detected a few times. The V and J genes are TRBV20-1 and TRBJ2-3; 9 bases map to TRBD1. V shed 2 bases and J 0 bases; nucleotides not matched to a gene: 6. Germline V gene sequence: CDR1 DFQATT, CDR2 SNEGSKA (reference sequence). The CDR3 runs 16 residues. This CDR3 reads CSARRRGQGSTDTQYF. DNA for the CDR3: TGCAGTGCTAGAAGAAGGGGACAGGGAAGCACAGATACGCAGTATTTT.

The V gene is TRBV27, the J gene TRBJ2-1; D is unclear. Germline CDR1 reads MNHEY; CDR2 reads SMNVEV (reference sequence). The CDR3 length is 12 residues. The V gene lost 7 bases and the J gene lost 7 bases, with 11 bases spanning the gap. The CDR3 loop reads CASIMNWNEQFF. The CDR3 DNA follows: TGTGCCAGCATTATGAACTGGAATGAGCAGTTCTTC.

The chain carries TRBV6-5 and TRBJ2-2; TRBD2 might be the D (6 bases). The germline V gene has CDR1 MNHEY and CDR2 SVGAGI. The germline V and J ends were trimmed by 2 bases and 1 base, with 11 bases remaining between them. This CDR3 contains 16 residues. The CDR3 loop reads CASSYVSGRNTGELFF. CDR3 DNA: TGTGCCAGCAGTTACGTATCCGGGAGGAACACCGGGGAGCTGTTTTTT.

The V gene is TRBV12-3 or TRBV12-4, the J gene TRBJ2-1; TRBD2 matches 8 bases. Unmatched junction bases numbered 3, after V lost 3 bases and J lost 5 bases. The CDR3 loop spans 14 amino acids. The chain's CDR3 is CASSFGGGNNEQFF. As DNA, the CDR3 is TGTGCCAGCAGTTTTGGCGGGGGGAACAATGAGCAGTTCTTC.

This clonotype was observed a handful of times. The chain is built from TRBV20-1 and TRBJ2-6; 10 positions match TRBD1. The trim removed 6 bases at V and 4 bases at J, leaving 9 bases unmatched. CDR1 DFQATT and CDR2 SNEGSKA come from the germline V gene (reference sequence). CDR3 length: 16 residues. The CDR3 DNA reads as TGCAGTGCAACGGGACAGGGGATAGGCGGGGCCAACGTCCTGACTTTC. Its translation is CSATGQGIGGANVLTF.

V is TRBV2 and J is TRBJ2-1; no reliable D call. This CDR3 contains 15 residues. The germline V gene has CDR1 SNHLY and CDR2 FYNNEI. The germline V and J ends were trimmed by 0 bases and 8 bases, with 14 bases remaining between them. This CDR3 reads CASSEASNGLDEQFF. CDR3 nucleotides: TGTGCCAGCAGTGAAGCGTCAAACGGTTTGGATGAGCAGTTCTTC.

This clonotype was detected ten times or more. CDR3 coding DNA: TGCGCCAGCAGCCAAGATGGAGGGACGGAAACCGAAAAACTGTTTTTT. This translates into CASSQDGGTETEKLFF. The gene calls are TRBV4-3 and TRBJ1-4; weak D call: TRBD1 (5 bases). Germline CDR1 is LGHNA and CDR2 is YSLEER. Trimming cost V 0 bases and J 8 bases, with 16 bases left between them. The CDR3 is made up of 16 amino acids.

A few counts support this clonotype. The chain employs TRBV12-3 or TRBV12-4 and TRBJ2-5; 7 nucleotides agree with TRBD2. V was pared by 3 bases and J by 3 bases, with 7 bases of the junction left unmatched. CDR3 length: 15 residues. CDR3 sequence (DNA): TGTGCCAGCAGTTTGATCGGGAGGAGGGAAGAGACCCAGTACTTC. This codes for CASSLIGRREETQYF.

This chain links TRBV29-1 with TRBJ2-7; unclear D gene. The CDR3 has 12 residues. Trimming removed 5 bases from V and 1 base from J, with 9 bases in between. Germline V gene lookup returns CDR1 SQVTM and CDR2 ANQGSEA. DNA of the CDR3: TGCAGCGTTAACTCAGGATCCTACGAGCAGTACTTC. Its protein is CSVNSGSYEQYF.

This clonotype showed up just a few times. This chain links TRBV5-1 with TRBJ2-2; D is possibly TRBD1 (6 bases). CDR1 SGHRS and CDR2 YFSETQ come from the germline V gene. This CDR3 spans 15 amino acids. The ends were cut back, 0 bases at V and 4 bases at J, with 10 bases in the middle. DNA for the CDR3: TGCGCCAGCAGCTTGGCTACAGGGAGCACCGGGGAGCTGTTTTTT. It specifies CASSLATGSTGELFF.

This clonotype was counted a few times. The rearrangement joins TRBV5-1 to TRBJ2-1; D not resolved. Per the germline V gene, CDR1 is SGHRS and CDR2 is YFSETQ. Trimming pared 1 base from V and 8 bases from J, leaving 10 bases between. The CDR3 is 13 amino acids. CDR3 bases: TGCGCCAGCAGCTTGAGCTATTCGGATGAGCAGTTCTTC. Its protein product is CASSLSYSDEQFF.

V is TRBV20-1 and J is TRBJ1-2, with 7 bases matching TRBD1. V dropped 0 bases and J dropped 4; count of bases not matched to a gene: 14. The CDR3 runs 17 residues. CDR1 DFQATT and CDR2 SNEGSKA come from the germline V gene (reference sequence). The CDR3 sequence is CSARDQRGRGRGYGYTF. The CDR3 bases are TGCAGTGCTAGAGATCAGAGGGGGCGCGGCCGGGGCTATGGCTACACCTTC.

This clonotype occurred a few times. The genes are TRBV10-3 and TRBJ2-7, with TRBD2 as a possible D gene (6 bases). V was shortened by 2 bases and J by 0 bases, with 11 bases between the two germline ends. The CDR3 is 15 residues long. Germline CDR1 is ENHRY and CDR2 is SYGVKD. CDR3 in DNA: TGTGCCATCAGTGAGGGCGGGGTCTACTCCTACGAGCAGTACTTC. It is translated as CAISEGGVYSYEQYF.

This clonotype was found a few times. The chain carries TRBV14 and TRBJ2-6; 11 bases align to TRBD2. The CDR3 has 19 residues. CDR1 and CDR2 from the germline V gene are SGHDN and FVKESK. V shed 1 base, J shed 0 bases, and the junction held 5 bases outside the gene matches. The CDR3 loop is CASSQVGLAAASGANVLTF. DNA for the CDR3: TGTGCCAGCAGCCAAGTGGGACTAGCGGCCGCCTCTGGGGCCAACGTCCTGACTTTC.

This clonotype came up a few times. The rearrangement uses TRBV12-3 or TRBV12-4 and TRBJ1-2, with 8 bases matching TRBD1. Trimming removed 5 bases from V and 4 bases from J; junction bases left unmatched: 6. The length of the CDR3 is 14 residues. The CDR3 DNA sequence: TGTGCCAGCAGTCCGACCAGGGGGCTCTATGGCTACACCTTC. Protein: CASSPTRGLYGYTF.

This clonotype occurred a few times. The genes are TRBV12-3 or TRBV12-4 and TRBJ2-1; D is unresolved. The CDR3 runs to 11 residues. Trimming removed 5 bases from V and 7 bases from J, with 6 bases in between. CDR3 loop: CASSPWNEQFF. The CDR3 nucleotides are TGTGCCAGCAGTCCGTGGAATGAGCAGTTCTTC.

This clonotype turned up a few times. The chain uses TRBV28 and TRBJ2-5; possible D gene TRBD1, 6 bases. Germline V CDR1 and CDR2: MDHEN, SYDVKM. This CDR3 spans 14 amino acids. The V and J ends lost 1 base and 5 bases respectively, with 11 bases between them. The CDR3 loop is CASSLSSQGETQYF. The CDR3 region has the DNA TGTGCCAGCAGTTTATCGTCACAGGGCGAGACCCAGTACTTC.

The V and J genes are TRBV3-1 and TRBJ2-7; 9 bases match TRBD2. Germline assignment: CDR1 LGHDT and CDR2 YNNKEL (reference sequence). Unmatched junction bases numbered 4, after V lost 5 bases and J lost 5 bases. This CDR3 spans 13 amino acids. CDR3 region: CASSIGTSHEQYF. The CDR3 DNA is TGTGCCAGCAGCATCGGGACTAGCCACGAGCAGTACTTC.

The rearrangement links TRBV28 to TRBJ2-7; 10 bases are a match to TRBD1. V gave up 6 bases and J gave up 4 bases; unmatched junction bases: 3. The CDR3 has 13 residues. Germline V CDR1 and CDR2: MDHEN, SYDVKM. The DNA of the CDR3 is TGTGCCAGCAGGACAGGGGGCGTTTACGAGCAGTACTTC. This codes for CASRTGGVYEQYF. The full variable domain, completed using reference TRBV28 and TRBJ2-7, is DVKVTQSSRYLVKRTGEKVFLECVQDMDHENMFWYRQDPGLGLRLIYFSYDVKMKEKGDIPEGYSVSREKKERFSLILESASTNQTSMYLCASRTGGVYEQYFGPGTRLTVT.

This clonotype was found many times. V gene TRBV24-1 combines with J gene TRBJ2-3; tentatively, D is TRBD1 or TRBD2 (6 bases each). The CDR3 loop spans 16 amino acids. Germline assignment: CDR1 KGHDR and CDR2 SFDVKD. The germline V and J ends were trimmed by 5 bases and 5 bases, with 19 bases remaining between them. The CDR3 bases are TGTGCCACCAGTGGGACCCTAGGGGGGACCCTAGATACGCAGTATTTT. Translating it yields CATSGTLGGTLDTQYF.

This clonotype was seen a few times. The chain is built from TRBV29-1 and TRBJ1-1; D might be TRBD1 (5 bases). Trimming removed 4 bases from V and 1 base from J, with 10 bases in between. CDR1 and CDR2 (germline): SQVTM, ANQGSEA. This CDR3 region has 13 residues. The DNA for the CDR3 is TGCAGCGTTGTTAGACAGCAGAACACTGAAGCTTTCTTT. Encoded protein: CSVVRQQNTEAFF.

This clonotype was counted a few times. CDR3 in amino acids: CASSQESEEKNQPQHF. The CDR3 DNA reads TGTGCCAGCAGCCAAGAATCGGAGGAAAAGAATCAGCCCCAGCATTTT. V gene TRBV3-1 combines with J gene TRBJ1-5; D is undetermined. The CDR3 sequence is 16 residues long. CDR1 is LGHDT and CDR2 is YNNKEL in the germline V gene (reference sequence). Between the trimmed V and J ends, which lost 0 bases and 4 bases, there was a span of 13 bases.

The chain has TRBV11-2 and TRBJ2-7; D is perhaps TRBD1 or TRBD2 (5 bases each). The V end was cut by 4 bases, the J end by 4 bases, with 17 bases between. The CDR3 is 15 residues long. Germline CDR1 SGHAT, CDR2 FQNNGV. Here the CDR3 reads CASSSGTHSVYEQYF. The CDR3 region has the DNA TGTGCCAGCAGCTCCGGGACCCACTCTGTGTACGAGCAGTACTTC.

This clonotype was counted ten times or more. The chain has TRBV25-1 and TRBJ2-7; D not resolved. The V and J ends lost 4 bases and 6 bases respectively, with 10 bases between them. This CDR3 is built from 12 residues. Germline V lookup: CDR1 MGHDK, CDR2 SYGVNS. The CDR3 loop reads CASSGSGLEQYF. The CDR3 nucleotides are TGTGCCAGCAGTGGCTCCGGTCTCGAGCAGTACTTC.

This clonotype was seen only a few times. CDR3 sequence (DNA): TGTGCCAGCAGTTACCTGGACAGCCCGACCTACGAGCAGTACTTC. This sequence encodes CASSYLDSPTYEQYF. The chain carries TRBV6-2 or TRBV6-3 and TRBJ2-7; D may be TRBD1 (6 bases). V lost 2 bases and J 2 bases, leaving 13 bases between the germline ends. The CDR3 loop spans 15 amino acids. Germline-derived CDR1 and CDR2 are MNHEY and SVGEGT.